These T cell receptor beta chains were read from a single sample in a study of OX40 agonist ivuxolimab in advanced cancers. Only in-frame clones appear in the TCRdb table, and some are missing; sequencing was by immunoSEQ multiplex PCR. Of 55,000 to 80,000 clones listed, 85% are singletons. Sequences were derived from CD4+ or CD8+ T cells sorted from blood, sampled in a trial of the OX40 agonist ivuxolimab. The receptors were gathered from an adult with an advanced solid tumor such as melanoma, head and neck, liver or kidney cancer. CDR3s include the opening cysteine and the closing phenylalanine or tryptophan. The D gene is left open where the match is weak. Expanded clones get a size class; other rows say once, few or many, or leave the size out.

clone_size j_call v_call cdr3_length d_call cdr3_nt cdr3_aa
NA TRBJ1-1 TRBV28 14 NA TGTGCCAGCAGCAATTCGTCTCTGGGTACTGAAGCTTTCTTT CASSNSSLGTEAFF
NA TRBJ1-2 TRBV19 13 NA TGTGCCGGAAAATACGAGGGCGACTATGGCTACACCTTC CAGKYEGDYGYTF
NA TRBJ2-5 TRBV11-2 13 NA TGTGCCAGCAGCTTAAGGTTGCAAGAGACCCAGTACTTC CASSLRLQETQYF
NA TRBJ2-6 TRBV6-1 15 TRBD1 TGTGCCAGCAGACAGGGGCCGTCTGGGGCCAACGTCCTGACTTTC CASRQGPSGANVLTF
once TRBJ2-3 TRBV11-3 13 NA TGTGCCAGCAGCTTAGGTGGGGGAGAGACGCAGTATTTT CASSLGGGETQYF
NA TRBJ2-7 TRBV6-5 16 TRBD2 TGTGCCAGCAGTTCACCGACTCGGGGGGAGCGGCACGAGCAGTACTTC CASSSPTRGERHEQYF
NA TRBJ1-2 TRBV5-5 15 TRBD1 TGTGCCAGCAGCTCTCACCTGACAGGGGAATATGGCTACACCTTC CASSSHLTGEYGYTF
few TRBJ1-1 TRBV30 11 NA TGTGCCTGGAGACTTCAGAGTCCGGCTTTCTTT CAWRLQSPAFF
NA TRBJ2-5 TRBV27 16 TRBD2 TGTGCCAGCAGTTCCGATAGCGGGAGCCTCCAAGAGACCCAGTACTTC CASSSDSGSLQETQYF
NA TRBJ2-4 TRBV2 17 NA TGTGCCAGCAGTGAATTACTGGGGGCCCTAGCCAAAAACATTCAGTACTTC CASSELLGALAKNIQYF
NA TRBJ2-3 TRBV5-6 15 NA TGTGCCAGCAGCTTGCCCTGGCAGGGGACAGATACGCAGTATTTT CASSLPWQGTDTQYF
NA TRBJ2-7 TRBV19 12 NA TGTGCCAGTAGTATGGTGAGGGGAGAGCAGTACTTC CASSMVRGEQYF
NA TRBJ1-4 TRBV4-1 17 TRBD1 TGCGCCAGCAGCCAAGGGGTAGACAGGGGATCGGTGGAAAAACTGTTTTTT CASSQGVDRGSVEKLFF
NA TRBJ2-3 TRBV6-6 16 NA TGTGCCAGCTCTTCGATGGTCCCTGGCAACACAGATACGCAGTATTTT CASSSMVPGNTDTQYF
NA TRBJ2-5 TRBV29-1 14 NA TGCAGCGTTGGAAGGGCAGGGGGGTCGGAGACCCAGTACTTC CSVGRAGGSETQYF
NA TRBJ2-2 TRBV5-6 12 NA TGTGCCAGCAGCGCCAACACCGGGGAGCTGTTTTTT CASSANTGELFF
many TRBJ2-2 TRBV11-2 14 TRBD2 TGTGCCAGCAGCTTTTTGCGGGAGGCCGGGGAGCTGTTTTTT CASSFLREAGELFF
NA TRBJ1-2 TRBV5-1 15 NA TGCGCCAGCAGCTTGGGGCAGGGAGCTAACTATGGCTACACCTTC CASSLGQGANYGYTF
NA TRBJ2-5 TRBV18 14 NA TGTGCCAGCCAATCGACAGTAGAAGAAGAGACCCAGTACTTC CASQSTVEEETQYF
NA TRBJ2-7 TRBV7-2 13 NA TGTGCCAGCAGCTTAGACGTTGCCTACGAGCAGTACTTC CASSLDVAYEQYF
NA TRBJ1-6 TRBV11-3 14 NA TGTGCCAGCAGTAGGTGGGACACAGATTCACCCCTCCACTTT CASSRWDTDSPLHF
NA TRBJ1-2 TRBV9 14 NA TGTGCCAGCAGCGTAGATCCAGTGGGATATGGCTACACCTTC CASSVDPVGYGYTF
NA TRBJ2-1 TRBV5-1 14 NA TGCGCCAGCAGCTTGGGGGACACTGACAATGAGCAGTTCTTC CASSLGDTDNEQFF
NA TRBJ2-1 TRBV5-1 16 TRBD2 TGCGCCAGCAGCTTCTCTCTAGCGGGGGCCACCAATGAGCAGTTCTTC CASSFSLAGATNEQFF
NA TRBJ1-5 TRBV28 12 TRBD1 TGTGCCAGCAGTACACAGGGGCAGCCCCAGCATTTT CASSTQGQPQHF
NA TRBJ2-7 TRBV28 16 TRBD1 TGTGCCAGCAGTCCGATCCACAGACAGGGGGCAAGCGAGCAGTACTTC CASSPIHRQGASEQYF
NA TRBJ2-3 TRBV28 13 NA TGTGCCAGCAGTTCCTTAAACAATAAGTGGGAGTATTTT CASSSLNNKWEYF
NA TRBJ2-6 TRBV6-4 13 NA TGTGCCAGCAGTAGCTCTGGGGCCAACGTCCTGACTTTC CASSSSGANVLTF
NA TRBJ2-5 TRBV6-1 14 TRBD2 TGTGCCAGCAGTGAAGCCTTAGCGGGGAAGACCCAGTACTTC CASSEALAGKTQYF
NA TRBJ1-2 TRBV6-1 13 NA TGTGCCAGCAGTGAAAGTACAGGACGTGGCTACACCTTC CASSESTGRGYTF
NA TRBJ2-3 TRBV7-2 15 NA TGTGCCAGCAACGTTAGGGGGGCTGGCACAGATACGCAGTATTTT CASNVRGAGTDTQYF
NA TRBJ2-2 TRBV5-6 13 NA TGTGCCAGCAGCACGGTCCGGGGCGGGGAGCTGTTTTTT CASSTVRGGELFF
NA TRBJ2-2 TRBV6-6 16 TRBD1 TGTGCCATAAACTCCGCAGACAGGGGCCCCACCGGGGAGCTGTTTTTT CAINSADRGPTGELFF
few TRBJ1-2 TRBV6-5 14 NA TGTGCCAGCAGGATGGACAGAGCTAACTATGGCTACACCTTC CASRMDRANYGYTF
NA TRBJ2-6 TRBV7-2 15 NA TGTGCCAGCAGCTTAAGGCTGTCTGGGGCCAACGTCCTGACTTTC CASSLRLSGANVLTF
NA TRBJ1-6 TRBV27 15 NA TGTGCCAGCAGTACCCGACAGCCCCCAAATTCACCCCTCCACTTT CASSTRQPPNSPLHF
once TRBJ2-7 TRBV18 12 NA TGTGCCAGCTCACCAGAGGGTTACGAGCAGTACTTC CASSPEGYEQYF
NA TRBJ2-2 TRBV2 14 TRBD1 TGTGCCAGCAGAACCGGGACAGGGAACGGGGAGCTGTTTTTT CASRTGTGNGELFF
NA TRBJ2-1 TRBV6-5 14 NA TGTGCCAGCCGCCGGGTAGGGGGAAGCAATGAGCAGTTCTTC CASRRVGGSNEQFF
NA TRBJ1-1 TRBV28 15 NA TGTGCCAGCAGTCAGCCTCGAGACGGGAACACTGAAGCTTTCTTT CASSQPRDGNTEAFF
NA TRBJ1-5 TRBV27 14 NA TGTGCCAGCAGTTCCATGCCGAACAATCAGCCCCAGCATTTT CASSSMPNNQPQHF
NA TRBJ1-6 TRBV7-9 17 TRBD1 TGTGCCAGCAGCTTGGGGGGGACAGGGGAGCCTAATTCACCCCTCCACTTT CASSLGGTGEPNSPLHF
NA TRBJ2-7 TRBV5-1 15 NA TGCGCCAGCAGCTTTCTGCAGGGGTCCGCCTACGAGCAGTACTTC CASSFLQGSAYEQYF
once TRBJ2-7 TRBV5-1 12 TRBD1 TGCGCCAGCGCCGGGACAGGGCACGAGCAGTACTTC CASAGTGHEQYF
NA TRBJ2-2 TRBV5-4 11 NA TGTGCCAGCAGGTTCCAAGGGGAGCTGTTTTTT CASRFQGELFF
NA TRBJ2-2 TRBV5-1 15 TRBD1 TGCGCCAGCAGCTCGACAGGGGTAGTTACCGGGGAGCTGTTTTTT CASSSTGVVTGELFF
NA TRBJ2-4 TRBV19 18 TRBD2 TGTGCCAGTAGTATCGGACTAGCGGGAGGGCCGGGCAAAAACATTCAGTACTTC CASSIGLAGGPGKNIQYF
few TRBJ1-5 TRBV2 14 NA TGTGCCAGCAGTGAGATGGTGAGCAATCAGCCCCAGCATTTT CASSEMVSNQPQHF
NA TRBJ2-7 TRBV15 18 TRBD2 TGTGCCACCAGCAGAGATATCGGACTAGCGGGAGTTTCGTACGAGCAGTACTTC CATSRDIGLAGVSYEQYF
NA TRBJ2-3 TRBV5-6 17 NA TGTGCCAGCAGCCTCCGCCGAGGGAGGGGGCATGTAGATACGCAGTATTTT CASSLRRGRGHVDTQYF
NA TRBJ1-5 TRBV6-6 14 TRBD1 TGTGCCAGCAGTGCAGGACAGGGGGTTCAGCCCCAGCATTTT CASSAGQGVQPQHF
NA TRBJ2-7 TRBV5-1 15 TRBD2 TGCGCCAGCAGCTTGGGGACTAGCGGTGCCGGGGAGCAGTACTTC CASSLGTSGAGEQYF